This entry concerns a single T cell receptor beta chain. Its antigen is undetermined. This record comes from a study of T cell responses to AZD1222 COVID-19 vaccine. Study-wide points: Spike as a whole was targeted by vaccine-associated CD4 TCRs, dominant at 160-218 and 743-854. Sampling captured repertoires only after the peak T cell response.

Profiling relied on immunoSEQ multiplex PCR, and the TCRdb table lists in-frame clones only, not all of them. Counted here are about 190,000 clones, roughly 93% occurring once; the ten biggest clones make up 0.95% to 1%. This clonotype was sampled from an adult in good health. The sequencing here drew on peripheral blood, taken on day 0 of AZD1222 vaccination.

CDR3 sequence: CASSLRLAGGHNEQFF. CDR3 nucleotides: TGTGCCAGCAGCTTAAGACTAGCGGGGGGGCACAATGAGCAGTTCTTC. The V gene is TRBV7-9, the J gene TRBJ2-1, with 14 bases matching TRBD2. Germline CDR1 and CDR2: SEHNR and FQNEAQ (reference sequence). The CDR3 is 16 amino acids. The trim removed 2 bases at V and 5 bases at J, leaving 2 bases unmatched.